The entry below gives a single TCR beta chain sequence along with its context. Those who participated ranged in age from about 18 to 95 years and resided in approximately 23 US areas. Researchers sorted participants into cohorts using their self-reported clinical history. The data were obtained in a study of blood T cell repertoires in COVID-19. Study at large: T cells, B-cell-depleted T cells, or PBMCs provided the cDNA or gDNA that served as material.

Under the authors' procedure: Cell counts per sample came from amplifying reference gene primers. The assay was immunoSEQ multiplex PCR, and TCRdb's table has in-frame clones only and misses some. V, J and clone size reflect that table, while D and trimming were determined from the DNA. The sample has about half a million clones, roughly nine tenths seen once. V was pared by 4 bases and J by 7 bases, with 1 base of the junction left unmatched. The CDR3 sequence is 13 residues long. Looked up from germline, CDR1 is SNHLY and CDR2 is FYNNEI. Material: PBMCs or T cells enriched from blood (not recorded which). The chain has TRBV2 and TRBJ1-6, with 7 bases fitting TRBD1. This receptor was identified in a woman in her sixties or seventies who had recovered from COVID-19. CDR3 bases: TGTGCCAGCAGTGCGGACAGGAATTCACCCCTCCACTTT. Amino acid sequence: CASSADRNSPLHF.